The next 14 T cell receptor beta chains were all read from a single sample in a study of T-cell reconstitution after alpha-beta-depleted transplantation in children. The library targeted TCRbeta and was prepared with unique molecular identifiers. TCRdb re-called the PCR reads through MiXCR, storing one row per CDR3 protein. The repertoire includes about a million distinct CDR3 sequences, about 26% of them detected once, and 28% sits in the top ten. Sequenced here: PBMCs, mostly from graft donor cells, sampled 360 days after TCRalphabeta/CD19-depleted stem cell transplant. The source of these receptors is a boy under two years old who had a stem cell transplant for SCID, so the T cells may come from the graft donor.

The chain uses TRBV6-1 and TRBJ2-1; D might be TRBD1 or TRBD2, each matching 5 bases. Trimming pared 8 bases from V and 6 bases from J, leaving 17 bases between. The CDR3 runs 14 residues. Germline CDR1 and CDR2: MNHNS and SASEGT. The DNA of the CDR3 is TGTGCCAGCGGTCGGGGCGGTACCCGCAATGAGCAGTTCTTC. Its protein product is CASGRGGTRNEQFF.

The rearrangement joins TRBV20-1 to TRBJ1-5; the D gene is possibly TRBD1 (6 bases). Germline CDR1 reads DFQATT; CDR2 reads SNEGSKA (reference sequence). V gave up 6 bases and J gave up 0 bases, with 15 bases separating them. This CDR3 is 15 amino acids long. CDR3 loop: CSASWTAYSNQPQHF. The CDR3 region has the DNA TGCAGTGCAAGTTGGACAGCGTATAGCAATCAGCCCCAGCATTTT.

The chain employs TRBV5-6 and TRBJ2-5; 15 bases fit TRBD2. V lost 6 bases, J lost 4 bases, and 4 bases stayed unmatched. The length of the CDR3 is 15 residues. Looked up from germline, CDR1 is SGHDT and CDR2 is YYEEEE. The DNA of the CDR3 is TGTGCCAGCAAACGGACTAGCGGGGGGGTAGAGACCCAGTACTTC. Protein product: CASKRTSGGVETQYF. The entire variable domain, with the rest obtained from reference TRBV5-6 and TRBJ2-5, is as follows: DAGVTQSPTHLIKTRGQQVTLRCSPKSGHDTVSWYQQALGQGPQFIFQYYEEEERQRGNFPDRFSGHQFPNYSSELNVNALLLGDSALYLCASKRTSGGVETQYFGPGTRLLVL.

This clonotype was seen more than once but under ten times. The CDR3 DNA reads as TGTGCCAGCAGTTTAGCGGCCGTCACCGGGGAGCTGTTTTTT. Amino acid sequence: CASSLAAVTGELFF. V gene TRBV12-3 or TRBV12-4 combines with J gene TRBJ2-2; D is uncertain. The germline V and J ends were trimmed by 0 bases and 4 bases, with 6 bases remaining between them. This CDR3 comprises 14 residues.

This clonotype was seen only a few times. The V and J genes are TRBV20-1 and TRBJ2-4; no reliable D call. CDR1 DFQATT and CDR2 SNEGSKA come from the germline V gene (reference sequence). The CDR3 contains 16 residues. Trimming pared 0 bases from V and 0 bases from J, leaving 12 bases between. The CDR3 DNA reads TGCAGTGCTAGAGATGGGCGGACCTTAGCCAAAAACATTCAGTACTTC. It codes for CSARDGRTLAKNIQYF.

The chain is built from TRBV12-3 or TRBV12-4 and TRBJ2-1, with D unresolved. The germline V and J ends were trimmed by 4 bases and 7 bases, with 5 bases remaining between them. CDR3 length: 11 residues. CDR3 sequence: CASSWKNEQFF. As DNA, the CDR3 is TGTGCCAGCAGTTGGAAGAATGAGCAGTTCTTC.

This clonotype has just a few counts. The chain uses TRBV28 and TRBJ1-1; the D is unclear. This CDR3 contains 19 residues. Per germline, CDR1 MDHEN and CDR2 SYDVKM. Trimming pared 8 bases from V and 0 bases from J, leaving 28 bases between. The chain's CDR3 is CASGLYRILGRRMNTEAFF. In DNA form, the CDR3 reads TGTGCCAGCGGGCTTTACCGAATCTTGGGTCGGAGGATGAACACTGAAGCTTTCTTT.

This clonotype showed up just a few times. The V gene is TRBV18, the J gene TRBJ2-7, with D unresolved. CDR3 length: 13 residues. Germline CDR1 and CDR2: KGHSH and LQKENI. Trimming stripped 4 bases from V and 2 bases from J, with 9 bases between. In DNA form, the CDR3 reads TGTGCCAGCTCACGGGCAGCGACCTACGAGCAGTACTTC. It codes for CASSRAATYEQYF.

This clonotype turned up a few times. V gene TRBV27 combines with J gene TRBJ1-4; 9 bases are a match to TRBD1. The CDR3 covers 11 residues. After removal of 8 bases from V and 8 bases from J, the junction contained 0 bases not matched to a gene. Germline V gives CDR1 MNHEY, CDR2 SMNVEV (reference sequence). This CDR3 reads CASGQGEKLFF. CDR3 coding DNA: TGTGCCAGCGGACAGGGGGAAAAACTGTTTTTT.

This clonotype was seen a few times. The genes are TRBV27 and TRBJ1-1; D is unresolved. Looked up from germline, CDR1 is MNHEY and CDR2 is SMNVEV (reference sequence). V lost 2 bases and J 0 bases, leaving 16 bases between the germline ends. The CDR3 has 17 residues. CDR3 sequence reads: CASSLDPTGSMNTEAFF. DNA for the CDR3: TGTGCCAGCAGTTTAGACCCAACGGGGAGTATGAACACTGAAGCTTTCTTT.

For the CDR3, the DNA is TGTGCCAGCAGTTTTCGGGACCACTCATACGAGCAGTACTTC. Residues: CASSFRDHSYEQYF. The V and J genes are TRBV12-3 or TRBV12-4 and TRBJ2-7; D tentatively fits TRBD1 or TRBD2 (5 bases each). V shed 3 bases and J shed 4 bases, with 13 bases lying between them. The CDR3 loop spans 14 amino acids.

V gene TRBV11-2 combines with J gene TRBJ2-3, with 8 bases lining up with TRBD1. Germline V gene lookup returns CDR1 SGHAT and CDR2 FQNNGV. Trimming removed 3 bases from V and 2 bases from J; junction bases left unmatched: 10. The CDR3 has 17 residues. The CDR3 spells CASSLWQGAPPTDTQYF. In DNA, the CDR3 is TGTGCCAGCAGCTTGTGGCAGGGGGCCCCCCCCACAGATACGCAGTATTTT. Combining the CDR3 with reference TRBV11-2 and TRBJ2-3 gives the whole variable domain EAGVAQSPRYKIIEKRQSVAFWCNPISGHATLYWYQQILGQGPKLLIQFQNNGVVDDSQLPKDRFSAERLKGVDSTLKIQPAKLEDSAVYLCASSLWQGAPPTDTQYFGPGTRLTVL.

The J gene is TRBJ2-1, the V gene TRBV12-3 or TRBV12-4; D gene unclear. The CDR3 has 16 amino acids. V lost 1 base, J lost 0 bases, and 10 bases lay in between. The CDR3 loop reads CASSLVVWSSYNEQFF. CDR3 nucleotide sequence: TGTGCCAGCAGTTTAGTGGTCTGGAGCTCCTACAATGAGCAGTTCTTC.

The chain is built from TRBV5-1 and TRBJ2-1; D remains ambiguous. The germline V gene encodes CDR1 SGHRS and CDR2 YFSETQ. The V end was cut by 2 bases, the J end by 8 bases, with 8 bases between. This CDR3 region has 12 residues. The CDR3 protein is CASSFAIDEQFF. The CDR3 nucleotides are TGCGCCAGCAGCTTTGCGATCGATGAGCAGTTCTTC.